This T cell receptor (beta chain) was found in a study of immune evolution from preneoplasia to lung adenocarcinoma. From germline, CDR1 is MGHRA and CDR2 YSYEKL. With 4 bases removed from V and 2 bases from J, the gap between germline ends came to 18 bases. The CDR3 is made up of 17 amino acids. Sequencing used immunoSEQ multiplex PCR; TCRdb keeps in-frame clones, though not all of them. The sample records about 7,600 clones, more than 70% being singletons. Two lung cancer pathologists independently confirmed each histologic diagnosis. The clonotype originates from a person aged 70 to 85 with lung adenocarcinoma. Input material: FFPE adjacent normal lung tissue. The rearrangement uses TRBV4-1 and TRBJ1-5, with a weak D call TRBD1 (5 bases). The CDR3 here is CASSPDFTGRRNQPQHF. CDR3 coding DNA: TGCGCCAGCAGCCCAGATTTCACAGGACGGCGCAATCAGCCCCAGCATTTT.